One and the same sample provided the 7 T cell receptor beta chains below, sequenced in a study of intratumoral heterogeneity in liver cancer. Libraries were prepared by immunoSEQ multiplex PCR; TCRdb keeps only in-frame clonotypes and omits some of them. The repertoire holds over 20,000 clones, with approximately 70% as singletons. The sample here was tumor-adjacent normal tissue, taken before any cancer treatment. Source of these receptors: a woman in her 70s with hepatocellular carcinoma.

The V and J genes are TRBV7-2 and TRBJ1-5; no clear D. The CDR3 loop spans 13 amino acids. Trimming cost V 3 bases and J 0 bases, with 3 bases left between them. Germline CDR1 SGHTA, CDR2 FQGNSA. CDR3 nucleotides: TGTGCCAGCAGCTTCGATAGCAATCAGCCCCAGCATTTT. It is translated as CASSFDSNQPQHF.

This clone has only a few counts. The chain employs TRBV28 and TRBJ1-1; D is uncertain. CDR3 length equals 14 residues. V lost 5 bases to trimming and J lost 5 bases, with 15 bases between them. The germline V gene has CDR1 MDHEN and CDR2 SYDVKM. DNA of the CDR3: TGTGCCAGCAGTCGTTCCTTGCGGACGACTGAAGCTTTCTTT. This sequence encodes CASSRSLRTTEAFF.

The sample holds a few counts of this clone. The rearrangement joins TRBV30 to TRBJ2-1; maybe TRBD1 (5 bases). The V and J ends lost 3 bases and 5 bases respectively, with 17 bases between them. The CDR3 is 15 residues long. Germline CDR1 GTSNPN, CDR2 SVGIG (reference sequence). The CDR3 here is CAWSSWGGGNNEQFF. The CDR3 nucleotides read TGTGCCTGGAGCTCTTGGGGCGGCGGCAACAATGAGCAGTTCTTC.

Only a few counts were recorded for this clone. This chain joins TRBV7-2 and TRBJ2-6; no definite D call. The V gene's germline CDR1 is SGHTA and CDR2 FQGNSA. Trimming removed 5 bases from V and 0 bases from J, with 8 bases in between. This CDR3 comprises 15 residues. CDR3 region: CASSNQSSGANVLTF. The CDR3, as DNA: TGTGCCAGCAGCAATCAGAGCTCTGGGGCCAACGTCCTGACTTTC.

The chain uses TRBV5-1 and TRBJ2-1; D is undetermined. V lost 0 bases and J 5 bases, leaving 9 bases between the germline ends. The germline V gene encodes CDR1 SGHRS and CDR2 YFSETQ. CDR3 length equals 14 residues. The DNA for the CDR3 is TGCGCCAGCAGCTTGGAGGTAGTGAACAATGAGCAGTTCTTC. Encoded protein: CASSLEVVNNEQFF.

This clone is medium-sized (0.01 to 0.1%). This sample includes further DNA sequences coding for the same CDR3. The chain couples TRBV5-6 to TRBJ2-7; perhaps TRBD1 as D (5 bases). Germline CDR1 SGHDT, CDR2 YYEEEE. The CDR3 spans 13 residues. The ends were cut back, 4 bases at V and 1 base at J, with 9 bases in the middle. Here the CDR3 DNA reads TGTGCCAGCAGCAAAGACAGATCCTACGAGCAGTACTTC. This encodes CASSKDRSYEQYF.

CDR3 sequence reads: CSADRDPEAFF. The CDR3 DNA sequence: TGCAGTGCTGACAGGGATCCTGAAGCTTTCTTT. This chain joins TRBV20-1 and TRBJ1-1; 7 nucleotides agree with TRBD1. Trimming at V came to 5 bases and at J to 6 bases, leaving 3 bases not matched to a gene. Germline V gene lookup returns CDR1 DFQATT and CDR2 SNEGSKA (reference sequence). The CDR3 sequence is 11 residues long.